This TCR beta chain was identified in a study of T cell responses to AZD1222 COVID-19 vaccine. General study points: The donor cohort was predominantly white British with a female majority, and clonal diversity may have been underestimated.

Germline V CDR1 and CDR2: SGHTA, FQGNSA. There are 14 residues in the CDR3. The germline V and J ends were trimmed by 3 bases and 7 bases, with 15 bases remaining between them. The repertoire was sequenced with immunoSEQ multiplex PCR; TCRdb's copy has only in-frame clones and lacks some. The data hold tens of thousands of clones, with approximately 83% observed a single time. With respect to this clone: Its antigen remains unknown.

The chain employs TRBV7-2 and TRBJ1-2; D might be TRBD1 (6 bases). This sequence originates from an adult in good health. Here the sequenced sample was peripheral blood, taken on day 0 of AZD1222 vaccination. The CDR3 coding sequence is TGTGCCAGCAGCTTTGGACAGAGACAAGGTGGCTACACCTTC. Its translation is CASSFGQRQGGYTF.